What follows are 31 T cell receptor beta chains derived from one specimen sequenced in a study of blood T cell repertoires in COVID-19. This table comes from immunoSEQ multiplex PCR, and its TCRdb copy is limited to in-frame clones, with some not included. The data hold about 300,000 clones, with 70% to 90% observed a single time. Sequencing was carried out using peripheral blood. The receptors shown here come from a man between 18 and 35 years old who had recovered from COVID-19.

The chain joins TRBV10-3 to TRBJ1-3, with a possible D match to TRBD1 (6 bases). The V end was cut by 7 bases, the J end by 0 bases, with 16 bases between. CDR1 and CDR2 (germline): ENHRY, SYGVKD. CDR3 length equals 16 residues. DNA of the CDR3: TGTGCCATCAACAGGGAACCATCCTTCTCTGGAAACACCATATATTTT. This translates into CAINREPSFSGNTIYF.

In regard to this clone: The sample has other DNA sequences that encode this CDR3 too. This chain links TRBV7-3 with TRBJ2-7; 7 bases align to TRBD2. The J segment lost 0 bases and the V segment lost 5 bases, leaving 4 bases of the junction unmatched. This CDR3 is built from 14 residues. Germline V gene sequence: CDR1 SGHTA, CDR2 FQGTGA. The chain's CDR3 is CASSPSGGSYEQYF. As DNA, the CDR3 is TGTGCCAGCAGCCCTTCGGGGGGCTCCTACGAGCAGTACTTC.

The chain joins TRBV5-4 to TRBJ2-7, with a weak D call TRBD1 (6 bases). V was clipped by 9 bases and J by 1 base, with 14 bases between them. The germline V gene has CDR1 SGHNT and CDR2 YYREEE (reference sequence). The length of the CDR3 is 13 residues. The CDR3 DNA reads as TGTGCCATCGGCACAGGGTCATCCTACGAGCAGTACTTC. Amino acids: CAIGTGSSYEQYF. The full variable domain, its missing parts supplied by reference TRBV5-4 and TRBJ2-7, is ETGVTQSPTHLIKTRGQQVTLRCSSQSGHNTVSWYQQALGQGPQFIFQYYREEENGRGNFPPRFSGLQFPNYSSELNVNALELDDSALYLCAIGTGSSYEQYFGPGTRLTVT.

CDR3 loop: CASSGTGTGVLSYEQYF. Written as DNA, the CDR3 is TGTGCCAGCAGCGGGACCGGGACAGGAGTACTGTCCTACGAGCAGTACTTC. J is TRBJ2-7 and V is TRBV9, with TRBD1 identical over 8 bases. The CDR3 runs to 17 residues. Germline CDR1 is SGDLS and CDR2 is YYNGEE. V was clipped by 3 bases and J by 1 base; unmatched bases: 12.

The chain combines TRBV7-9 with TRBJ2-3; 9 bases are a match to TRBD2. CDR3 length equals 17 residues. The germline V gene encodes CDR1 SEHNR and CDR2 FQNEAQ (reference sequence). Unmatched junction bases numbered 10, after V lost 2 bases and J lost 4 bases. For the CDR3, the DNA is TGTGCCAGCAGCTTATCCCTAGGCGGGGGGGGATCAGATACGCAGTATTTT. Its protein product is CASSLSLGGGGSDTQYF.

J is TRBJ2-7 and V is TRBV3-1 (or the pseudogene TRBV3-2); no reliable D call. The V gene's germline CDR1 is LGHDT and CDR2 YNNKEL (reference sequence). The CDR3 spans 10 residues. The CDR3 reads CASSQDTKTV. CDR3 DNA: TGTGCCAGCAGCCAAGATACAAAAACGGTC.

This chain uses TRBV5-1 with TRBJ2-5; TRBD1 aligns across 8 bases. Germline V gene data show CDR1 as SGHRS and CDR2 as YFSETQ. CDR3 size: 15 residues. J gave up 5 bases and V 4 bases, and 10 bases lay outside the gene matches. The CDR3 reads CASSIRQGDRETQYF. Here the CDR3 DNA reads TGCGCCAGCAGCATCCGTCAGGGGGACAGGGAGACCCAGTACTTC.

The chain uses TRBV19 and TRBJ2-4; TRBD2 matches at 14 bases. The germline gives CDR1 LNHDA, CDR2 SQIVND (reference sequence). Losses at the gene ends were 4 bases for V and 1 base for J; bases not matched to a gene: 0. The CDR3 totals 16 residues. CDR3 nucleotides: TGTGCCAGTAGTAGGACTAGCGGGGGGGCCAAAAACATTCAGTACTTC. Translating gives CASSRTSGGAKNIQYF.

The chain is built from TRBV9 and TRBJ2-4; TRBD1 matches at 8 bases. This CDR3 has 16 residues. Germline CDR1 SGDLS, CDR2 YYNGEE. V gave up 0 bases and J gave up 1 base; unmatched junction bases: 3. CDR3 amino acids: CASSVGQGAAKNIQYF. In nucleotides, the CDR3 is TGTGCCAGCAGCGTAGGGCAGGGGGCGGCCAAAAACATTCAGTACTTC.

The V gene is TRBV27, the J gene TRBJ1-2; 7 bases are shared with TRBD1. This CDR3 has 15 amino acids. The germline gives CDR1 MNHEY, CDR2 SMNVEV (reference sequence). After removal of 1 base from V and 4 bases from J, the junction contained 6 bases not matched to a gene. The CDR3, as DNA: TGTGCCAGCAGTTTATTGGCAGGGGGGATCTATGGCTACACCTTC. It encodes CASSLLAGGIYGYTF.

The V gene is TRBV7-6, the J gene TRBJ2-2; D is possibly TRBD2 (5 bases). The CDR3 covers 16 residues. From germline, CDR1 is SGHVS and CDR2 FNYEAQ. V was clipped by 4 bases and J by 1 base, with 13 bases between them. Here the CDR3 reads CASSSTNRGNTGELFF. The CDR3 nucleotides are TGTGCCAGCAGCTCCACCAATCGGGGGAACACCGGGGAGCTGTTTTTT.

The chain carries TRBV10-3 and TRBJ1-2; 9 nucleotides align to TRBD1. Trimming cost V 2 bases and J 8 bases; bases outside gene matches: 6. The length of the CDR3 is 14 residues. Germline V CDR1 and CDR2: ENHRY, SYGVKD. The DNA for the CDR3 is TGTGCCATCAGTGAGGAGGACAGGGGTGAAGGCTACACCTTC. This translates into CAISEEDRGEGYTF.

This clone was found once. The genes are TRBV21-1 and TRBJ2-6; TRBD2 was called by the table and not checked on the DNA. TRBV21-1 is reported as a pseudogene. The CDR3 length is 16 residues. The CDR3: CASSDPTGPGANVLTF. In DNA, the CDR3 is TGTGCCAGCAGCGACCCGACTGGTCCTGGGGCCAACGTCCTGACTTTC.

This clone was recorded only once. The chain recombines TRBV19 with TRBJ2-5, with D possibly matching TRBD1 (6 bases). The CDR3 extends over 15 amino acids. Trimming removed 5 bases at V and 1 base at J, with 14 bases between. Germline V lookup: CDR1 LNHDA, CDR2 SQIVND (reference sequence). Here the CDR3 DNA reads TGTGCCAGTAGTCCAGACAGGAGGCTCCAAGAGACCCAGTACTTC. Protein: CASSPDRRLQETQYF.

In its sample, this clone was seen a few times. This chain joins TRBV29-1 and TRBJ2-1; 7 nucleotides match TRBD2. Germline trimming cut 0 bases from V and 6 bases from J; bases unmatched to any gene: 8. Germline CDR1 is SQVTM and CDR2 is ANQGSEA. The CDR3 extends over 15 amino acids. CDR3 nucleotide sequence: TGCAGCGTTGAAGATCCTGCGGGAGCGGGCAATGAGCAGTTCTTC. The encoded protein is CSVEDPAGAGNEQFF.

This chain connects TRBV18 to TRBJ2-7; D is possibly TRBD1 (5 bases). This CDR3 contains 13 residues. The V and J ends lost 2 bases and 4 bases respectively, with 9 bases between them. Germline CDR1 KGHSH, CDR2 LQKENI. In DNA form, the CDR3 reads TGTGCCAGCTCACCATCGGACACGTACGAGCAGTACTTC. Encoded protein: CASSPSDTYEQYF.

The rearrangement joins TRBV27 to TRBJ2-2; D uncertain. The ends were cut back, 3 bases at V and 1 base at J, with 3 bases in the middle. CDR1 and CDR2 (germline): MNHEY, SMNVEV (reference sequence). The length of the CDR3 is 13 residues. The CDR3 nucleotides read TGTGCCAGCAGTTTCAAGAACACCGGGGAGCTGTTTTTT. As protein: CASSFKNTGELFF.

The rearrangement uses TRBV27 and TRBJ1-1, with 9 bases matching TRBD1. Germline V gene data show CDR1 as MNHEY and CDR2 as SMNVEV (reference sequence). The CDR3 totals 14 residues. J gave up 4 bases and V 5 bases, and 5 bases lay outside the gene matches. CDR3 region: CASSPGQGSTEAFF. Here the CDR3 DNA reads TGTGCCAGCAGTCCAGGACAGGGGAGCACTGAAGCTTTCTTT.

The chain combines TRBV27 with TRBJ2-3, with TRBD1 identical over 8 bases. The CDR3 has 16 residues. V gave up 2 bases and J gave up 1 base; unmatched junction bases: 5. CDR1 and CDR2 (germline): MNHEY, SMNVEV (reference sequence). The CDR3 here is CASSLTAGGGTDTQYF. The CDR3 DNA is TGTGCCAGCAGTTTAACAGCAGGGGGCGGCACAGATACGCAGTATTTT.

This rearrangement joins TRBV30 to TRBJ2-3; tentative D call: TRBD2 (5 bases). CDR1 is GTSNPN, CDR2 SVGIG, per germline (reference sequence). The V and J ends lost 2 bases and 8 bases respectively, with 14 bases between them. The length of the CDR3 is 13 residues. CDR3 sequence: CAWSQDLLATQYF. CDR3 sequence (DNA): TGTGCCTGGAGTCAGGACCTTCTAGCTACGCAGTATTTT.

The chain is built from TRBV25-1 and TRBJ2-7; 9 bases are a match to TRBD2. V gave up 6 bases and J gave up 2 bases; unmatched junction bases: 5. Germline V gives CDR1 MGHDK, CDR2 SYGVNS. This CDR3 contains 14 residues. The CDR3 DNA reads as TGTGCCAGCAGAAGCCTAGCGGGACCCTACGAGCAGTACTTC. Translated, it gives CASRSLAGPYEQYF.

In its sample, this clone was seen a few times. V gene TRBV11-2 combines with J gene TRBJ2-7, with a possible D match to TRBD1 (5 bases). The length of the CDR3 is 14 residues. Per the germline V gene, CDR1 is SGHAT and CDR2 is FQNNGV. Trimming stripped 1 base from V and 5 bases from J, with 12 bases between. The CDR3 reads CASSLGGHSDEQYF. CDR3 coding DNA: TGTGCCAGCAGCTTAGGCGGACATTCCGACGAGCAGTACTTC.

V gene TRBV27 combines with J gene TRBJ1-2, with TRBD1 matching over 8 bases. The CDR3 extends over 16 amino acids. Germline V gene data show CDR1 as MNHEY and CDR2 as SMNVEV (reference sequence). The junction had 10 bases not matched to a gene; V was cut back by 3 bases and J by 4 bases. This CDR3 reads CASSLLFGQGFYGYTF. The CDR3 nucleotides read TGTGCCAGCAGTTTGCTCTTTGGACAGGGCTTCTATGGCTACACCTTC.

The V call is TRBV4-2, the J call TRBJ1-2; no definite D call. The CDR3 extends over 14 amino acids. Germline CDR1 LGHNA, CDR2 YNFKEQ. The V and J ends lost 4 bases and 8 bases respectively, with 17 bases between them. Written as DNA, the CDR3 is TGTGCCAGCAGCCCCCGATCTGCACTATGGGGCTACACCTTC. Translating it yields CASSPRSALWGYTF.

The chain has TRBV9 and TRBJ1-2; D ambiguous. CDR3 length: 14 amino acids. The germline V and J ends were trimmed by 1 base and 3 bases, with 10 bases remaining between them. Germline lookup yields CDR1 SGDLS and CDR2 YYNGEE. Written as DNA, the CDR3 is TGTGCCAGCAGCGTATCCACAGAAGACTATGGCTACACCTTC. It codes for CASSVSTEDYGYTF.

V and J are TRBV29-1 and TRBJ1-1; tentatively, D is TRBD1 (5 bases). The CDR3 runs to 12 residues. V lost 2 bases, J lost 3 bases, and 7 bases lay in between. The V gene's germline CDR1 is SQVTM and CDR2 ANQGSEA. CDR3 nucleotide sequence: TGCAGCGTTGAACCGGGGGACACTGAAGCTTTCTTT. It translates to CSVEPGDTEAFF.

The chain employs TRBV7-2 and TRBJ2-2; 7 bases fit TRBD1. The germline V gene has CDR1 SGHTA and CDR2 FQGNSA. The V gene end was trimmed by 1 base and the J gene end by 4 bases; junction bases not matched to a gene: 3. The length of the CDR3 is 15 residues. CDR3 nucleotide sequence: TGTGCCAGCAGCTTAGGAGACAGGGTCACCGGGGAGCTGTTTTTT. Translated: CASSLGDRVTGELFF.

This clone was found once. The chain uses TRBV13 and TRBJ2-1; a possible D gene is TRBD2 (6 bases). The CDR3 is 15 amino acids. Trimming cost V 1 base and J 7 bases, with 14 bases left between them. Per the germline V gene, CDR1 is PRHDT and CDR2 is FYEKMQ (reference sequence). The CDR3 DNA reads as TGTGCCAGCAGCTTAGTGTTTAGGCGGGGTAATGAGCAGTTCTTC. Translated, it gives CASSLVFRRGNEQFF.

V usage is TRBV6-2 or TRBV6-3 and J usage is TRBJ1-6; D call uncertain. CDR1 is MNHEY and CDR2 is SVGEGT in the germline V gene. V was pared by 0 bases and J by 11 bases, with 11 bases between. The CDR3 runs to 14 residues. CDR3 region: CASSYSGPLPPLHF. CDR3 in DNA: TGTGCCAGCAGTTACTCTGGCCCGCTTCCACCCCTCCACTTT.

V and J are TRBV5-1 and TRBJ2-3; D is possibly TRBD2 (5 bases). Germline CDR1 reads SGHRS; CDR2 reads YFSETQ. With 0 bases removed from V and 1 base from J, the gap between germline ends came to 12 bases. CDR3 length equals 16 residues. CDR3 nucleotides: TGCGCCAGCAGCTTGGGGCCTGAGGGCCGCACAGATACGCAGTATTTT. Amino acid sequence: CASSLGPEGRTDTQYF.

This rearrangement joins TRBV7-9 to TRBJ2-6; D gene ambiguous. Germline values: CDR1 SEHNR, CDR2 FQNEAQ (reference sequence). The V end was cut by 8 bases, the J end by 2 bases, with 13 bases between. The CDR3 length is 15 residues. The CDR3 DNA sequence: TGTGCCAGCGACTTGGCGGCCACTGGGGCCAACGTCCTGACTTTC. Amino acid sequence: CASDLAATGANVLTF.